This passage covers 21 T cell receptor beta chains from one sample sequenced in a study of shared clonotypes between healthy human individuals. Sequencing was performed with immunoSEQ multiplex PCR; in TCRdb, only in-frame clones are kept and a portion is missing. The table lists about a million clones, approximately 80% of them singletons, with roughly 0.83% in the top ten. Sequenced material: memory CD4+ T cells from PBMCs. Indicated subset: CD45RA-negative fraction. The receptors were gathered from a man younger than 35 in good health. Some clones in this sample may be carry-over from other donors' samples.

The chain joins TRBV6-4 to TRBJ2-7; 12 bases map to TRBD2. The CDR3 runs to 18 residues. CDR1 and CDR2 from the germline V gene are MRHNA and SNTAGT. The J segment lost 3 bases and the V segment lost 4 bases, leaving 13 bases of the junction unmatched. This CDR3 reads CASSVDGLAGTDFYEQYF. The CDR3 nucleotides are TGTGCCAGCAGTGTCGATGGACTAGCGGGAACCGACTTCTACGAGCAGTACTTC.

This sequence joins TRBV4-2 and TRBJ1-5; D might be TRBD1 (5 bases). The V gene lost 0 bases and the J gene lost 3 bases, with 9 bases spanning the gap. CDR3 length equals 15 residues. Germline CDR1 and CDR2: LGHNA and YNFKEQ. CDR3 nucleotide sequence: TGTGCCAGCAGCCAAGAAGCCAGGGTCAATCAGCCCCAGCATTTT. It is translated as CASSQEARVNQPQHF.

This clone was counted only a few times. The chain links TRBV10-3 to TRBJ1-1, with D possibly matching TRBD1 (5 bases). The CDR3 length is 15 residues. Trimming pared 4 bases from V and 0 bases from J, leaving 12 bases between. The V gene's germline CDR1 is ENHRY and CDR2 SYGVKD. DNA for the CDR3: TGTGCCATCAGTGGTTTTAGGGGACTGAACACTGAAGCTTTCTTT. This encodes CAISGFRGLNTEAFF.

The chain has TRBV29-1 and TRBJ2-1; TRBD2 agrees at 15 bases. This CDR3 comprises 19 residues. Germline CDR1 and CDR2: SQVTM and ANQGSEA. The J segment lost 2 bases and the V segment lost 3 bases, leaving 11 bases of the junction unmatched. The DNA for the CDR3 is TGCAGCGTTGATACGAGGACTAGCGGGAGGGCCAGGGCCTACAATGAGCAGTTCTTC. This codes for CSVDTRTSGRARAYNEQFF.

The CDR3 sequence is CASSLGRTEGPLHF. CDR3 nucleotide sequence: TGTGCCAGCAGCTTAGGTCGGACCGAGGGACCCCTCCACTTT. The V call is TRBV7-9, the J call TRBJ1-6; no clear D. V shed 1 base and J shed 12 bases, with 13 bases lying between them. Germline CDR1 reads SEHNR; CDR2 reads FQNEAQ (reference sequence). This CDR3 contains 14 residues.

The chain uses TRBV9 and TRBJ2-7; TRBD2 matches 11 bases. Germline-derived CDR1 and CDR2 are SGDLS and YYNGEE. This CDR3 has 15 residues. Trimming at V came to 4 bases and at J to 2 bases, leaving 5 bases not matched to a gene. The CDR3 spells CASSPTSGSPYEQYF. CDR3 bases: TGTGCCAGCAGCCCCACTAGCGGGAGCCCCTACGAGCAGTACTTC.

The gene calls are TRBV6-1 and TRBJ1-2, with TRBD1 as a possible D gene (6 bases). The V and J ends lost 6 bases and 5 bases respectively, with 10 bases between them. The CDR3 loop spans 12 amino acids. Germline V gene lookup returns CDR1 MNHNS and CDR2 SASEGT. The CDR3 sequence: CASRGARYGYTF. In DNA, the CDR3 is TGTGCCAGCAGGGGGGCGCGATATGGCTACACCTTC.

The V call is TRBV15, the J call TRBJ2-1; D ambiguous. The V end was cut by 8 bases, the J end by 6 bases, with 17 bases between. From germline, CDR1 is LNHNV and CDR2 YYDKDF (reference sequence). The CDR3 length is 14 residues. The CDR3 region is CATGLGGNPNEQFF. The CDR3 DNA reads as TGTGCCACCGGGCTTGGCGGCAATCCCAATGAGCAGTTCTTC. Based on the CDR3 plus reference TRBV15 and TRBJ2-1, the full variable domain is DAMVIQNPRYQVTQFGKPVTLSCSQTLNHNVMYWYQQKSSQAPKLLFHYYDKDFNNEADTPDNFQSRRPNTSFCFLDIRSPGLGDTAMYLCATGLGGNPNEQFFGPGTRLTVL.

The rearrangement links TRBV25-1 to TRBJ2-3; 9 bases agree with TRBD1. This CDR3 is built from 16 residues. The V segment lost 5 bases and the J segment 4 bases; nucleotides outside the gene matches: 10. Per germline, CDR1 MGHDK and CDR2 SYGVNS. The CDR3 DNA follows: TGTGCCAGCAGTAAGACAGGGGGAATTAGACCAGATACGCAGTATTTT. It specifies CASSKTGGIRPDTQYF.

The table lists this clone with a few counts. The V and J genes are TRBV6-5 and TRBJ1-5; D remains unclear. Germline V gives CDR1 MNHEY, CDR2 SVGAGI. V shed 0 bases and J shed 7 bases, with 7 bases lying between them. The CDR3 runs to 13 residues. Written as DNA, the CDR3 is TGTGCCAGCAGTTACTCTGGGGAACAGCCCCAGCATTTT. It codes for CASSYSGEQPQHF.

This clone occurred once. This chain connects TRBV27 to TRBJ2-7; TRBD1 matches at 8 bases. CDR1 and CDR2 from the germline V gene are MNHEY and SMNVEV (reference sequence). V lost 5 bases, J lost 0 bases, and 9 bases stayed unmatched. This CDR3 contains 16 residues. CDR3 in DNA: TGTGCCAGCAGTACTATTGGGACAGGCTTCTCCTACGAGCAGTACTTC. Its translation is CASSTIGTGFSYEQYF.

The chain recombines TRBV5-1 with TRBJ2-5; D perhaps matches TRBD1 (6 bases). Trimming shortened V by 4 bases and J by 5 bases, and 18 bases separated the two germline ends. The length of the CDR3 is 15 residues. Germline V gives CDR1 SGHRS, CDR2 YFSETQ. CDR3 in amino acids: CASSNTTGLAETQYF. In DNA, the CDR3 is TGCGCCAGCAGCAATACCACAGGGCTGGCGGAGACCCAGTACTTC.

This chain joins TRBV30 and TRBJ2-5; 11 bases map to TRBD1. Per the germline V gene, CDR1 is GTSNPN and CDR2 is SVGIG (reference sequence). The CDR3 extends over 15 amino acids. Trimming at V came to 3 bases and at J to 5 bases, leaving 8 bases not matched to a gene. Written as DNA, the CDR3 is TGTGCCTGGAGAAGGACAGGGGGCAGGTTGGAGACCCAGTACTTC. It encodes CAWRRTGGRLETQYF.

Remarks on this clone: A single base separates this from a much larger clone, so it may be a read error. Different DNA sequences within this sample yield the same CDR3. The V call is TRBV30, the J call TRBJ2-2; 12 bases fit TRBD2. From germline, CDR1 is GTSNPN and CDR2 SVGIG (reference sequence). There are 16 residues in the CDR3. The CDR3 DNA reads as TGTGCCTGGAGTAGCGGACTAGCGGGGCTAACCGGGGAGCTGTTTTTC. It encodes CAWSSGLAGLTGELFF.

This clone was found a few times. The rearrangement uses TRBV30 and TRBJ1-4; a weak D match, TRBD1 (6 bases). In germline, CDR1 is GTSNPN, CDR2 SVGIG (reference sequence). The CDR3 contains 13 residues. With 3 bases removed from V and 3 bases from J, the gap between germline ends came to 8 bases. Here the CDR3 reads CAWSRTANEKLFF. The CDR3 DNA reads as TGTGCCTGGAGCCGGACAGCTAATGAAAAACTGTTTTTT.

V and J are TRBV5-5 and TRBJ1-2; D is perhaps TRBD1 (5 bases). V dropped 4 bases and J dropped 5 bases, with 12 bases sitting between them. Per the germline V gene, CDR1 is SGHKS and CDR2 is YYEKEE (reference sequence). CDR3 length equals 13 residues. CDR3 bases: TGTGCCAGCAGCCTTACGGGACGGTATGGCTACACCTTC. This translates into CASSLTGRYGYTF.

V usage is TRBV6-5 and J usage is TRBJ1-5; D not resolved. This CDR3 has 16 residues. The V and J ends lost 0 bases and 4 bases respectively, with 13 bases between them. Looked up from germline, CDR1 is MNHEY and CDR2 is SVGAGI. CDR3 sequence reads: CASSYSSATSNQPQHF. CDR3 coding DNA: TGTGCCAGCAGTTACTCGTCCGCTACCTCGAATCAGCCCCAGCATTTT.

The chain joins TRBV7-2 to TRBJ2-7; D ambiguous. The V end was cut by 4 bases, the J end by 6 bases, with 16 bases between. The CDR3 loop spans 14 amino acids. Germline CDR1 SGHTA, CDR2 FQGNSA. CDR3 protein: CASSSGLGPLEQYF. In nucleotides, the CDR3 is TGTGCCAGCAGCTCCGGGCTTGGGCCCCTCGAGCAGTACTTC. Using reference TRBV7-2 and TRBJ2-7 for the parts outside the CDR3, the full variable domain is GAGVSQSPSNKVTEKGKDVELRCDPISGHTALYWYRQSLGQGLEFLIYFQGNSAPDKSGLPSDRFSAERTGGSVSTLTIQRTQQEDSAVYLCASSSGLGPLEQYFGPGTRLTVT.

In this sample, this clone turned up many times. Other DNA sequences in the same sample also yield this CDR3. This chain links TRBV6-1 with TRBJ1-1, with D maybe TRBD1 (6 bases). The length of the CDR3 is 14 residues. V lost 6 bases, J lost 3 bases, and 14 bases lay in between. Germline values: CDR1 MNHNS, CDR2 SASEGT. The CDR3 loop reads CASSKQGRDTEAFF. In DNA form, the CDR3 reads TGTGCCAGCAGCAAACAGGGCCGTGACACTGAAGCTTTCTTT.

The gene calls are TRBV11-1 and TRBJ2-3; 11 bases map to TRBD2. The germline V gene encodes CDR1 SGHAT and CDR2 FQDESV (reference sequence). The junction had 12 bases not matched to a gene; V was cut back by 5 bases and J by 5 bases. The CDR3 runs 17 residues. CDR3: CASSQNIAGGGEDTQYF. In nucleotides, the CDR3 is TGTGCCAGCAGCCAGAACATAGCGGGAGGGGGAGAAGATACGCAGTATTTT.

V and J are TRBV18 and TRBJ2-7; perhaps TRBD1 as D (5 bases). Germline assignment: CDR1 KGHSH and CDR2 LQKENI. The CDR3 sequence is 15 residues long. The germline V and J ends were trimmed by 6 bases and 1 base, with 16 bases remaining between them. CDR3 residues: CASSSARGPSYEQYF. The CDR3 coding sequence is TGTGCCAGCTCCTCCGCTAGGGGTCCATCCTACGAGCAGTACTTC.